In its sample, the clone carrying this T cell receptor beta chain was seen a few times. This sample is drawn from a study of blood T cell repertoires in COVID-19. In the study overall: Samples of COVID-19 (acute and convalescent) were obtained from the United States, Italy and Spain. Sources were T cells, B-cell-depleted T cells, or PBMCs; the material itself was cDNA or gDNA.

Looked up from germline, CDR1 is SGHNT and CDR2 is YYREEE (reference sequence). The CDR3 is made up of 11 amino acids. The V end lost 4 bases, the J end lost 3 bases, and 4 bases lay between the germline ends. Authors' methods: It was from reference gene primer amplification that nucleated cell counts were estimated. Libraries were prepared by immunoSEQ multiplex PCR; TCRdb keeps only in-frame clonotypes and omits some of them. D and trimming come from the DNA, and the V and J calls and clone size come from that table. The data hold about 100,000 clones, with just under 80% observed a single time. The sequence derives from a man between 65 and 85 years old with active or convalescent COVID-19. The chain employs TRBV5-4 and TRBJ1-2; no clear D. The sample comprised peripheral blood. The CDR3 DNA reads TGTGCCAGCAGCCTCGACTATGGCTACACCTTC. It is translated as CASSLDYGYTF. The entire variable domain, with the rest obtained from reference TRBV5-4 and TRBJ1-2, is as follows: ETGVTQSPTHLIKTRGQQVTLRCSSQSGHNTVSWYQQALGQGPQFIFQYYREEENGRGNFPPRFSGLQFPNYSSELNVNALELDDSALYLCASSLDYGYTFGSGTRLTVV.